The 3 T cell receptor beta chains presented below share a single source sample, sequenced in a study of T cell responses to AZD1222 COVID-19 vaccine. Measured with immunoSEQ multiplex PCR; TCRdb has only the in-frame clones, and not every one. The top ten hold 0.91% of the sample, which has approximately 120,000 clones, roughly 92% seen once. Specimen: peripheral blood, collected on day 0 of AZD1222 vaccination. These receptors were taken from an adult in good health.

V gene TRBV5-1 combines with J gene TRBJ2-3, with TRBD1 identical over 8 bases. V trimming: 4 bases; J trimming: 9 bases; junction bases outside the gene matches: 13. The CDR3 is 15 residues long. Germline values: CDR1 SGHRS, CDR2 YFSETQ. CDR3 protein: CASSEEGTGSGTQYF. The CDR3 bases are TGCGCCAGCAGCGAAGAAGGGACAGGATCAGGGACGCAGTATTTT. The full variable domain, completed using reference TRBV5-1 and TRBJ2-3, is KAGVTQTPRYLIKTRGQQVTLSCSPISGHRSVSWYQQTPGQGLQFLFEYFSETQRNKGNFPGRFSGRQFSNSRSEMNVSTLELGDSALYLCASSEEGTGSGTQYFGPGTRLTVL.

The gene calls are TRBV30 and TRBJ2-4; D remains unclear. Trimming stripped 1 base from V and 0 bases from J, with 7 bases between. The CDR3 runs to 14 residues. Per germline, CDR1 GTSNPN and CDR2 SVGIG (reference sequence). CDR3 DNA sequence: TGTGCCTGGAGTGGAAGGGTAGCCAAAAACATTCAGTACTTC. This encodes CAWSGRVAKNIQYF.

This chain links TRBV24-1 with TRBJ2-3, with TRBD2 matching 10 bases. The germline gives CDR1 KGHDR, CDR2 SFDVKD. CDR3 length equals 16 residues. V lost 3 bases and J lost 0; bases outside the gene matches: 2. The CDR3 loop is CATSDRTSGSTDTQYF. CDR3 nucleotide sequence: TGTGCCACCAGTGATCGGACTAGCGGTAGCACAGATACGCAGTATTTT.